The 5 T cell receptor beta chains in this list originate from one sample, sequenced in a study of blood T cells in healthy people across ages. A J-beta primer mix and a sample-barcoded 5' primer were used in a second PCR of roughly 6 to 11 cycles. In TCRdb, the 5' RACE reads were re-called with MiXCR into one record per CDR3 protein. The table lists approximately 600,000 distinct CDR3 sequences, about 54% of them singletons. The sequencing input was blood. These receptors all stem from a man between 60 and 70 years old in good health.

This clonotype appeared a single time. A much bigger clone sits one base away, suggesting this may be a read error. The chain joins TRBV3-1 to TRBJ2-7; D gene uncertain. The J call could be wrong; TRBJ2-4 is a better fit for the DNA end. This CDR3 contains 17 residues. From germline, CDR1 is LGHDT and CDR2 YNNKEL (reference sequence). The CDR3 protein is CASSQGLRALAKNIQYF. Here the CDR3 DNA reads TGTGCCAGCAGCCAAGGGCTTCGGGCCCTAGCCAAAAACATTCAGTACTTC.

This clonotype came up a few times. The chain uses TRBV3-1 and TRBJ2-5; no definite D call. There are 13 residues in the CDR3. Trimming cost V 1 base and J 6 bases, with 9 bases left between them. Germline CDR1 is LGHDT and CDR2 is YNNKEL (reference sequence). This CDR3 reads CASSQGPPQTQYF. CDR3 sequence (DNA): TGTGCCAGCAGCCAAGGGCCCCCGCAGACCCAGTACTTC.

The V and J genes are TRBV4-2 and TRBJ2-7; 7 positions match TRBD2. CDR3 size: 15 residues. Germline CDR1 and CDR2: LGHNA and YNFKEQ. J lost 5 bases, V lost 1 base, and 8 bases had no gene match. CDR3 in DNA: TGTGCCAGCAGCCAAGGAGGACTAGAGTACGACGAGCAGTACTTC. It specifies CASSQGGLEYDEQYF.

The rearrangement joins TRBV9 to TRBJ2-3; D is perhaps TRBD2 (7 bases). Trimming cost V 4 bases and J 2 bases, with 14 bases left between them. The CDR3 contains 15 residues. Germline V gene sequence: CDR1 SGDLS, CDR2 YYNGEE. DNA of the CDR3: TGTGCCAGCAGCCGCGGGGGCGCCCCCACAGATACGCAGTATTTT. Its protein is CASSRGGAPTDTQYF.

The chain carries TRBV5-1 and TRBJ1-2, with D unresolved. V shed 2 bases and J shed 8 bases, with 13 bases lying between them. CDR1 SGHRS and CDR2 YFSETQ come from the germline V gene. CDR3 length equals 13 residues. The DNA for the CDR3 is TGCGCCAGCAGCTTAAGGCCTTCATGGGGCTACACCTTC. Translated: CASSLRPSWGYTF.